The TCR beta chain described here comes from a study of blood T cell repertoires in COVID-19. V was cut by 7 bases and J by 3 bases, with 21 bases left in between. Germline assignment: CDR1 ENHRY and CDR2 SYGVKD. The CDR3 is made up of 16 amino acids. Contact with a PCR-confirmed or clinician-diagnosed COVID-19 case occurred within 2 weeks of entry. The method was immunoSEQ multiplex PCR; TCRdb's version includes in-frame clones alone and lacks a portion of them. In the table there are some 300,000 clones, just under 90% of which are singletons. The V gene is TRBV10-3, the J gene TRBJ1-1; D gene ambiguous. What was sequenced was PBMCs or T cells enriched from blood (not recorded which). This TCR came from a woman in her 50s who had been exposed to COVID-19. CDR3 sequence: CAITRGLVGSYTEAFF. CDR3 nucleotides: TGTGCCATCACGAGAGGGTTGGTAGGGTCGTACACTGAAGCTTTCTTT.